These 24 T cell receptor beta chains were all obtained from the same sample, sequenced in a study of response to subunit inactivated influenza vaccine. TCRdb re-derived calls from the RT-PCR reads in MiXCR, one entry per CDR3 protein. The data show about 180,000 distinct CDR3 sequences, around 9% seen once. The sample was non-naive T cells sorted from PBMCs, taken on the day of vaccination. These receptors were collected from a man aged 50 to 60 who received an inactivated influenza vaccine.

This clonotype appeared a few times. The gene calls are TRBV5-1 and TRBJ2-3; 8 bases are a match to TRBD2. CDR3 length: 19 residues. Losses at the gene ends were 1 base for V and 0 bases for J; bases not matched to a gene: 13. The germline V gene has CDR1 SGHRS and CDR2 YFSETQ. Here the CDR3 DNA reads TGCGCCAGCAGCTTGAAGTTTGGGAGAGCGGGAGTTAGCACAGATACGCAGTATTTT. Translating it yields CASSLKFGRAGVSTDTQYF.

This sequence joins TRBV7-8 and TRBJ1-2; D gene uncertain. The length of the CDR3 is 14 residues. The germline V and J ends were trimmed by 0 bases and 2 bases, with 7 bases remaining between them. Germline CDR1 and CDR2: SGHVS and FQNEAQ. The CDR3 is CASSLARGNYGYTF. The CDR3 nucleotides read TGTGCCAGCAGCTTAGCGCGCGGCAACTATGGCTACACCTTC.

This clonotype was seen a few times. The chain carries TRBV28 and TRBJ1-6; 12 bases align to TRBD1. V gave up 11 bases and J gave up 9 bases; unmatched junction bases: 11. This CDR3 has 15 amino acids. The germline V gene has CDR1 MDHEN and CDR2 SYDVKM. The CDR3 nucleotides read TGTGCCTCCTCCCCGGGACAGGGGGCCGGTTCACCCCTCCACTTT. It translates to CASSPGQGAGSPLHF.

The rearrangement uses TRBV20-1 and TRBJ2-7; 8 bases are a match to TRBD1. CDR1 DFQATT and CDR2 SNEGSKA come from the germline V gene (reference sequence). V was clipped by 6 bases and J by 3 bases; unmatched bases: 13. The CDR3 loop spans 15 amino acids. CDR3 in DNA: TGCAGTGCGGTTTTGGGGACAGGAGCGAGCTACGAGCAGTACTTC. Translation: CSAVLGTGASYEQYF.

CDR3 sequence reads: CASSVEYTGELFF. CDR3 sequence (DNA): TGTGCCAGCAGCGTAGAGTACACCGGGGAGCTGTTTTTT. The chain joins TRBV9 to TRBJ2-2; D gene unclear. This CDR3 is 13 amino acids long. V was clipped by 0 bases and J by 3 bases, with 3 bases between them. CDR1 and CDR2 from the germline V gene are SGDLS and YYNGEE.

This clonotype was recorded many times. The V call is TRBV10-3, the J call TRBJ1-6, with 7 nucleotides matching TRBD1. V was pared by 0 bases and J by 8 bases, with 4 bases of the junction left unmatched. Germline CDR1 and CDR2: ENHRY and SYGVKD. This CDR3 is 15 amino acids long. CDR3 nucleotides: TGTGCCATCAGTGAGTCAAGACAGGGCGATTCACCCCTCCACTTT. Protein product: CAISESRQGDSPLHF.

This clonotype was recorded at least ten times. CDR3 in amino acids: CASSQTRTSTATGELFF. The CDR3 DNA sequence: TGTGCCAGCAGCCAAACCCGTACTAGCACGGCCACCGGGGAGCTGTTTTTT. The V call is TRBV3-1, the J call TRBJ2-2; possible D gene TRBD2, 6 bases. Trimming cost V 2 bases and J 4 bases, with 17 bases left between them. Germline CDR1 LGHDT, CDR2 YNNKEL (reference sequence). This CDR3 is built from 17 residues. Complete variable domain (other parts from reference TRBV3-1 and TRBJ2-2): DTAVSQTPKYLVTQMGNDKSIKCEQNLGHDTMYWYKQDSKKFLKIMFSYNNKELIINETVPNRFSPKSPDKAHLNLHINSLELGDSAVYFCASSQTRTSTATGELFFGEGSRLTVL.

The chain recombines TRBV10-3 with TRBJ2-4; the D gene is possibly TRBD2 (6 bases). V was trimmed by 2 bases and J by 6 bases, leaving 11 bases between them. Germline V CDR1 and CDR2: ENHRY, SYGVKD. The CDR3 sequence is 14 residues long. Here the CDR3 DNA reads TGTGCCATCAGTGAGGGGGCCGGGGGAAACATTCAGTACTTC. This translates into CAISEGAGGNIQYF.

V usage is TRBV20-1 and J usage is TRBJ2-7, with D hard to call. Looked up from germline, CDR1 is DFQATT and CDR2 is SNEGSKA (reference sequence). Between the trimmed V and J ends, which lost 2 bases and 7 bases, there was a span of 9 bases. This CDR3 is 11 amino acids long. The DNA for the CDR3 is TGCAGTGCTAGAACAGTTTGGGAGCAGTACTTC. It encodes CSARTVWEQYF.

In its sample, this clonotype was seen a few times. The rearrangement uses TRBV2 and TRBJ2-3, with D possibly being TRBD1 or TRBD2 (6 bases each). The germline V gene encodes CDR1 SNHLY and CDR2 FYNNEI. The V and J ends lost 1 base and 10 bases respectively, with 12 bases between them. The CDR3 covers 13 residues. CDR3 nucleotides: TGTGCCAGCAGTGAAGTCTACAGGGAGGCGCAGTATTTT. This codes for CASSEVYREAQYF. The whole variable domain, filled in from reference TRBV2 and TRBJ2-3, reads EPEVTQTPSHQVTQMGQEVILRCVPISNHLYFYWYRQILGQKVEFLVSFYNNEISEKSEIFDDQFSVERPDGSNFTLKIRSTKLEDSAMYFCASSEVYREAQYFGPGTRLTVL.

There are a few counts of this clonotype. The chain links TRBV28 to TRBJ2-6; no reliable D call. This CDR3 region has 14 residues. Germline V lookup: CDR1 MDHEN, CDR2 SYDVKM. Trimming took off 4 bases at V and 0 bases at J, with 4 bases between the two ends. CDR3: CASSYPSGANVLTF. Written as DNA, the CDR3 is TGTGCCAGCAGTTATCCCTCTGGGGCCAACGTCCTGACTTTC.

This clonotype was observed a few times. The CDR3 loop is CSARGQDLGGYTF. CDR3 coding DNA: TGCAGTGCTAGGGGACAGGACCTTGGCGGCTACACCTTC. The chain links TRBV20-1 to TRBJ1-2; 8 positions match TRBD1. The CDR3 extends over 13 amino acids. CDR1 is DFQATT and CDR2 is SNEGSKA in the germline V gene (reference sequence). J was trimmed by 8 bases and V by 3 bases; bases with no gene match: 8.

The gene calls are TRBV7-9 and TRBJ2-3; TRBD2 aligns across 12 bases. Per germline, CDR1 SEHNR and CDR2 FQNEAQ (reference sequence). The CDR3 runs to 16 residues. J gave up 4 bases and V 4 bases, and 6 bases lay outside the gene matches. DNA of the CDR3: TGTGCCAGCAGCTCCCGGACTAGCGGGATAGCAGATACGCAGTATTTT. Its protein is CASSSRTSGIADTQYF.

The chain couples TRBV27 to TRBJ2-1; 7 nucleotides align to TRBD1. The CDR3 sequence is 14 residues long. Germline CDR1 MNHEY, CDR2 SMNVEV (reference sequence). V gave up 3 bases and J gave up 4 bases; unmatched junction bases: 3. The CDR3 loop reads CASSFRTGYNEQFF. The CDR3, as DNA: TGTGCCAGCAGTTTCCGGACAGGTTACAATGAGCAGTTCTTC.

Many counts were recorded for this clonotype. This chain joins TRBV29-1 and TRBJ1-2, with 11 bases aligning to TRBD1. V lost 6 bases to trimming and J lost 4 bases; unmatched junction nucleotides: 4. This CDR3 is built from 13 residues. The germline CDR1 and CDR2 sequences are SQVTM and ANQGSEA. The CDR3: CSVPGTGGYGYTF. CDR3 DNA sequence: TGCAGCGTCCCCGGGACAGGGGGCTATGGCTACACCTTC.

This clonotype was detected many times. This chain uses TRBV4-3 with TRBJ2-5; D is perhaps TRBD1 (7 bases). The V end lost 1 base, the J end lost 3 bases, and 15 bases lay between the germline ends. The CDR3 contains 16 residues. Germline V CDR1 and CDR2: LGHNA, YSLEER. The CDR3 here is CASSQALRGVEETQYF. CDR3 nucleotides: TGCGCCAGCAGCCAAGCCCTCAGGGGGGTGGAAGAGACCCAGTACTTC.

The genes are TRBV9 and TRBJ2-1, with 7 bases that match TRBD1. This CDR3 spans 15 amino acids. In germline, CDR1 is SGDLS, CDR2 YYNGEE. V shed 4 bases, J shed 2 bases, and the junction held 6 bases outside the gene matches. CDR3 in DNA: TGTGCCAGCAGCATCGGACAGGCTCCCTACAATGAGCAGTTCTTC. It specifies CASSIGQAPYNEQFF.

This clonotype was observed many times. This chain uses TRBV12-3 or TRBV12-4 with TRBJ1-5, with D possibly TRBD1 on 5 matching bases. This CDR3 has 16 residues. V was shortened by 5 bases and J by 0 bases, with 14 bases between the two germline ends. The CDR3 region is CASSGTGPFSNQPQHF. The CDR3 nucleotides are TGTGCCAGCAGTGGAACAGGTCCCTTTAGCAATCAGCCCCAGCATTTT.

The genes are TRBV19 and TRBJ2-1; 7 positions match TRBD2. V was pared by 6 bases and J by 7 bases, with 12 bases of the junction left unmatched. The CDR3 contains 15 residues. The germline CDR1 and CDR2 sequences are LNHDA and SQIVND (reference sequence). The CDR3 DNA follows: TGTGCCAGTAGAGACCGTGCGGCTAGCGGTAATGAGCAGTTCTTC. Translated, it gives CASRDRAASGNEQFF.

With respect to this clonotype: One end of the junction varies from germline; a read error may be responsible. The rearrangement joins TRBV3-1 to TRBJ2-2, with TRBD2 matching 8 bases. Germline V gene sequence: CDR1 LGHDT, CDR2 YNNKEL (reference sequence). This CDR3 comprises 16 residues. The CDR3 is CACSHPGLVSTGELFF. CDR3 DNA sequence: TGTGCCTGCAGCCACCCGGGACTAGTGAGCACCGGGGAGCTGTTTTTT.

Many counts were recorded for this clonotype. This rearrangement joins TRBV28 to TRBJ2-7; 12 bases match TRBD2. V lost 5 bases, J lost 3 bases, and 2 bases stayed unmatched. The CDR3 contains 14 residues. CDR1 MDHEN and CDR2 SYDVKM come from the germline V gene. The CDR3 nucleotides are TGTGCCAGCAGTGGACTAGCGGGGTTCTACGAGCAGTACTTC. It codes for CASSGLAGFYEQYF.

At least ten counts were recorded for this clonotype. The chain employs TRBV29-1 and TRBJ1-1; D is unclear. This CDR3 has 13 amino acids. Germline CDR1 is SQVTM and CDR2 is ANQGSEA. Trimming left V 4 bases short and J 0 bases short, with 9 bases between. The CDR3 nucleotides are TGCAGCGTTGTTAGGACCCTGAACACTGAAGCTTTCTTT. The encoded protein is CSVVRTLNTEAFF.

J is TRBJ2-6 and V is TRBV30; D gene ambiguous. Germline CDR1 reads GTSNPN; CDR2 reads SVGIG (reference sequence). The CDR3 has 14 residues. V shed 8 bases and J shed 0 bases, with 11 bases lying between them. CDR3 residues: CATPKSSGANVLTF. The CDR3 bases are TGTGCCACCCCAAAGAGCTCTGGGGCCAACGTCCTGACTTTC.

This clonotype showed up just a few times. This CDR3 is CASRSTSGSSYEQYF. The CDR3 bases are TGTGCCAGCAGATCGACTAGCGGGAGCTCCTACGAGCAGTACTTC. The J gene is TRBJ2-7, the V gene TRBV7-8, with 12 nucleotides matching TRBD2. Germline V CDR1 and CDR2: SGHVS, FQNEAQ. The V gene end was trimmed by 6 bases and the J gene end by 0 bases; junction bases not matched to a gene: 3. CDR3 length equals 15 residues. Looking up the rest from reference TRBV7-8 and TRBJ2-7 gives the full variable domain: GAGVSQSPRYKVAKRGQDVALRCDPISGHVSLFWYQQALGQGPEFLTYFQNEAQLDKSGLPSDRFFAERPEGSVSTLKIQRTQQEDSAVYLCASRSTSGSSYEQYFGPGTRLTVT.